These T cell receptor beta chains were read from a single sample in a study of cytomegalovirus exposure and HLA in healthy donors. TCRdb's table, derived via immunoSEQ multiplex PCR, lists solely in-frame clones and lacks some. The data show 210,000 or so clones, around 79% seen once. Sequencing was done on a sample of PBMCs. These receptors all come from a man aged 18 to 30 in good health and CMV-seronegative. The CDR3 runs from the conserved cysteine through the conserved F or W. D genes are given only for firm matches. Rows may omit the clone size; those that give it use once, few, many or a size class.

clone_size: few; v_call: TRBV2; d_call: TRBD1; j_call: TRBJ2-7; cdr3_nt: TGTGCCAGCAGACCTACAGGGGGCTACGAGCAGTACTTC; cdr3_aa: CASRPTGGYEQYF
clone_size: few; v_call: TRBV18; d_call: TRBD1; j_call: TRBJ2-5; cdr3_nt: TGTGCCAGCTCACCACGGCAGGGGGCAGGGGAGACCCAGTACTTC; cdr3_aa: CASSPRQGAGETQYF
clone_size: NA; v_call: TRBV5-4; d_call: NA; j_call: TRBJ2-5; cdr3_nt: TGTGCCAGCAGCTCGGACAGATTTCAAGAGACCCAGTACTTC; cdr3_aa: CASSSDRFQETQYF
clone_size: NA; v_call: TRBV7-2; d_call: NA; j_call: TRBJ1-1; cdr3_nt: TGTGCCAGCGGAGGGAACAGCAAGGGAAACACTGAAGCTTTCTTT; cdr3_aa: CASGGNSKGNTEAFF
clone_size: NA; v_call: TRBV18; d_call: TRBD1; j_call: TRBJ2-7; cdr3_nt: TGTGCCAGCTCACCGATACGGACAGGGGGCCGTGGGAACGAGCAGTACTTC; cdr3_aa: CASSPIRTGGRGNEQYF
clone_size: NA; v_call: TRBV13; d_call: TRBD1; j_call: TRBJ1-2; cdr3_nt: TGTGCCAGCAGCTTAGGCCGGACAGGTGGCTACACCTTC; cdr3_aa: CASSLGRTGGYTF
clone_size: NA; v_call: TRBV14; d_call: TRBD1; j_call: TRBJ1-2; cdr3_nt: TGTGCCAGCAGCCAAAGGGCCTTTGGGACAGGGCGTCTCTATGGCTACACCTTC; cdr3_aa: CASSQRAFGTGRLYGYTF
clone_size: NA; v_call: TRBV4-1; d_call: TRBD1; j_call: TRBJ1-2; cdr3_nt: TGCGCCAGCAGCCAAGATTGGACAGGTTGGGATGGCTACACCTTC; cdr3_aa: CASSQDWTGWDGYTF
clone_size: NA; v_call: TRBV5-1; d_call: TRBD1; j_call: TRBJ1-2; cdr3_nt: TGCGCCAGCAGCTCCGGACAGGTTGGAGCGACTAACTATGGCTACACCTTC; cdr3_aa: CASSSGQVGATNYGYTF
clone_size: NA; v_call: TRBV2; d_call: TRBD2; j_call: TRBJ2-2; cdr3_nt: TGTGCCAGCACCCCACTAGCGTCTTCCACCGGGGAGCTGTTTTTT; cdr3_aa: CASTPLASSTGELFF
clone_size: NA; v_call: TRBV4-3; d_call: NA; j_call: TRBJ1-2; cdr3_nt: TGCGCCAGCAGCCCGGGTTATGGCTACACCTTC; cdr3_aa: CASSPGYGYTF
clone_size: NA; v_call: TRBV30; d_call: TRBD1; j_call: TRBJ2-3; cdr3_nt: TGTGCCTGGAGTGTACTACGGGTGCGTGGTACAGGGGGCACAGATACGCAGTATTTT; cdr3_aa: CAWSVLRVRGTGGTDTQYF
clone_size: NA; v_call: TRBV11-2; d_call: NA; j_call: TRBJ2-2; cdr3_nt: TGTGCCAGCAGCCGTCGGACAGCCGCCGGGGAGCTGTTTTTT; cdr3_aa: CASSRRTAAGELFF
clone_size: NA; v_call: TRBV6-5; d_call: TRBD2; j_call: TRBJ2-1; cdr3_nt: TGTGCCAGCAGTTACTCTAGCGGGAGTAGAGTGCAGTTCTTC; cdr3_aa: CASSYSSGSRVQFF
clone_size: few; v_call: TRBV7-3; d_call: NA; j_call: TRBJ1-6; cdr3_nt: TGTGCCAGCAGCTCAACTTCAGCAGGGAATTCACCCCTCCACTTT; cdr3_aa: CASSSTSAGNSPLHF
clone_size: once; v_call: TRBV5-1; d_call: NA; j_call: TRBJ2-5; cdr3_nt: TGCGCCAGCAGCTCGGGACTCGCCCGTGAGACCCAGTACTTC; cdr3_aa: CASSSGLARETQYF
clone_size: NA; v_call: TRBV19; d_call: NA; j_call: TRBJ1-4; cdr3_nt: TGTGCCAGTAGTCCCAGGGCGGGGCGTCCACTGTTTTTT; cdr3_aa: CASSPRAGRPLFF
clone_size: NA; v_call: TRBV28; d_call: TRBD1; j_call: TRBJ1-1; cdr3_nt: TGTGCCAGCAGTTTGGGGACAGGGAGGGGTGAAGCTTTCTTT; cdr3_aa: CASSLGTGRGEAFF
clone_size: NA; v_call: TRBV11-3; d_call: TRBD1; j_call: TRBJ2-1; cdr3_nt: TGTGCCAGCAGCTTAGCCTCGGGACAGGGAAGGGGGAGCTACAATGAGCAGTTCTTC; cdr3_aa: CASSLASGQGRGSYNEQFF
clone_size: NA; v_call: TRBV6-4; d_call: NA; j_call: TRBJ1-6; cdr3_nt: TGTGCCAGCAGTGACCAGGGAAATTCACCCCTCCACTTT; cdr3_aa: CASSDQGNSPLHF
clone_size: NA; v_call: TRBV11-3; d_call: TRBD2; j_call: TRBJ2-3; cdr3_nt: TGTGCCAGCAGCACCGGACTAGCGGGGGCCACAGATACGCAGTATTTT; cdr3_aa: CASSTGLAGATDTQYF
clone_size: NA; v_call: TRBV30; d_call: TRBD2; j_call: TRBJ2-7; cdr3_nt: TGTGCCTTTAGCGGGGGGACCTACGAGCAGTACTTC; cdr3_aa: CAFSGGTYEQYF
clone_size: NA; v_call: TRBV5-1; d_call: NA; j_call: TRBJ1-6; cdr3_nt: TGCGCCAGCAGCTTGGCCAACCAGGGTATCAATTCACCCCTCCACTTT; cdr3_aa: CASSLANQGINSPLHF
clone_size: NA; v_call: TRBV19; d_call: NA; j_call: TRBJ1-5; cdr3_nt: TGTGCCAGTAGGAACAGCCATACCTATAGCAATCAGCCCCAGCATTTT; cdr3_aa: CASRNSHTYSNQPQHF
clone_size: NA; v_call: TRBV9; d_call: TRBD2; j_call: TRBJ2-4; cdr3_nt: TGTGCCAGCAGCCCGGGGGGGGAGGACATTCAGTACTTC; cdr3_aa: CASSPGGEDIQYF
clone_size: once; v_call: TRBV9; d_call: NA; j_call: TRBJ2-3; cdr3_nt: TGTGCCAGCAGCGCCCGGGGGGACACCCGCACAGATACGCAGTATTTT; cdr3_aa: CASSARGDTRTDTQYF
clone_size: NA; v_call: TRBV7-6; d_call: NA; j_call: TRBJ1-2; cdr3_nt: TGTGCCAGCAGCCCCGTGGGGGGAAGGGACTATGGCTACACCTTC; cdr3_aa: CASSPVGGRDYGYTF
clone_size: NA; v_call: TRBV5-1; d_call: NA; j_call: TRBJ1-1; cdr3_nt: TGCGCCAGCAGCTTGGATTTTGTAGGGGATGAAGCTTTCTTT; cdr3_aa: CASSLDFVGDEAFF
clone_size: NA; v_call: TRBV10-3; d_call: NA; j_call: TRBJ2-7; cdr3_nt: TGTGCCACCGCACAGGGATCAACCTACGAGCAGTACTTC; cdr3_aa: CATAQGSTYEQYF
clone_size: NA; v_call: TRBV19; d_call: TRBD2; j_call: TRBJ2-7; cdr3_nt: TGTGCCAGTTTCGGGGGGTTCGAGCAGTACTTC; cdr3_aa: CASFGGFEQYF
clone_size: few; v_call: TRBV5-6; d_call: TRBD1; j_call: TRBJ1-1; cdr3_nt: TGTGCCAGCAGCTTGGCCCTAGGGACAGGAGAGGTCACTGAAGCTTTCTTT; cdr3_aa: CASSLALGTGEVTEAFF
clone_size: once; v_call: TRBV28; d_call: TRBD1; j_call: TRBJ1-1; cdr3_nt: TGTGCCAGCAGTCTCCCGCAGGGGGTGGGCACTGAAGCTTTCTTT; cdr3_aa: CASSLPQGVGTEAFF
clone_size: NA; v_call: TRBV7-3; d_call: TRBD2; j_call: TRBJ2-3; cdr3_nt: TGTGCCAGCAGCCTCCGACTAGCGGGGGGAAACACAGATACGCAGTATTTT; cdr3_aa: CASSLRLAGGNTDTQYF